These 25 T cell receptor beta chains were sequenced from one sample in a study of cytomegalovirus exposure and HLA in healthy donors. With 60 Vbeta and 13 Jbeta primers, the PCR was carried out. TCRdb keeps only in-frame clones here, not all; method: immunoSEQ multiplex PCR. The data show some 130,000 clones, roughly 9.7% seen once. Sequencing was done on a sample of PBMCs. These receptor sequences come from a man in his forties or fifties in good health and CMV-seronegative.

This clone was seen only a few times. This chain connects TRBV10-1 to TRBJ2-4; 9 nucleotides line up with TRBD1. Losses at the gene ends were 0 bases for V and 1 base for J; bases not matched to a gene: 1. The CDR3 loop spans 16 amino acids. CDR1 is WNHNN, CDR2 SYGVQD, per germline (reference sequence). The CDR3 here is CASSESGTGAKNIQYF. CDR3 in DNA: TGCGCCAGCAGTGAGTCGGGGACAGGGGCCAAAAACATTCAGTACTTC.

The chain employs TRBV18 and TRBJ1-1; D uncertain. The germline V and J ends were trimmed by 5 bases and 0 bases, with 10 bases remaining between them. This CDR3 comprises 14 residues. CDR1 and CDR2 from the germline V gene are KGHSH and LQKENI. CDR3 amino acids: CASSKAQMNTEAFF. CDR3 nucleotide sequence: TGTGCCAGCTCAAAAGCACAGATGAACACTGAAGCTTTCTTT.

This clone was seen a few times. This chain links TRBV5-1 with TRBJ1-4, with TRBD1 as a possible D gene (6 bases). V was pared by 3 bases and J by 0 bases, with 9 bases between. This CDR3 has 15 amino acids. Looked up from germline, CDR1 is SGHRS and CDR2 is YFSETQ. The CDR3 region has the DNA TGCGCCAGCAGCTCCTCAGGGGCAACTAATGAAAAACTGTTTTTT. Its protein product is CASSSSGATNEKLFF.

This rearrangement joins TRBV25-1 to TRBJ1-1, with a possible D match to TRBD1 (6 bases). The germline V gene has CDR1 MGHDK and CDR2 SYGVNS. This CDR3 comprises 14 residues. Between the trimmed V and J ends, which lost 1 base and 1 base, there was a span of 7 bases. In DNA form, the CDR3 reads TGTGCCAGCAGTGAATGGGACACGAACACTGAAGCTTTCTTT. This gives the protein CASSEWDTNTEAFF.

The chain joins TRBV5-1 to TRBJ2-1; D ambiguous. Germline V gives CDR1 SGHRS, CDR2 YFSETQ. V lost 0 bases and J 5 bases, leaving 9 bases between the germline ends. The CDR3 contains 14 residues. This CDR3 is CASSLVLENNEQFF. The DNA of the CDR3 is TGCGCCAGCAGCTTGGTGCTAGAAAACAATGAGCAGTTCTTC.

V gene TRBV10-3 combines with J gene TRBJ2-1, with 8 bases fitting TRBD2. Germline assignment: CDR1 ENHRY and CDR2 SYGVKD. This CDR3 has 15 residues. J lost 10 bases, V lost 3 bases, and 11 bases had no gene match. CDR3 bases: TGTGCCATCAGTGATCACGCCGGGGGGGCCGGGGAGCAGTTCTTC. The encoded protein is CAISDHAGGAGEQFF.

This clone was observed a handful of times. This chain connects TRBV30 to TRBJ2-3, with D perhaps matching TRBD1 (5 bases). V shed 4 bases and J shed 0 bases, with 11 bases lying between them. The CDR3 sequence is 14 residues long. Germline loops: CDR1 GTSNPN, CDR2 SVGIG (reference sequence). The CDR3 DNA sequence: TGTGCCTGGAAGAAGGCAGGGAGCACAGATACGCAGTATTTT. Protein product: CAWKKAGSTDTQYF. Full variable domain (remainder filled in from reference TRBV30 and TRBJ2-3): SQTIHQWPATLVQPVGSPLSLECTVEGTSNPNLYWYRQAAGRGLQLLFYSVGIGQISSEVPQNLSASRPQDRQFILSSKKLLLSDSGFYLCAWKKAGSTDTQYFGPGTRLTVL.

This chain connects TRBV18 to TRBJ2-2; D possibly corresponds to TRBD2 (7 bases). In germline, CDR1 is KGHSH, CDR2 LQKENI. The CDR3 consists of 16 residues. V lost 6 bases and J 0 bases, leaving 14 bases between the germline ends. CDR3: CASSERGTTNTGELFF. For the CDR3, the DNA is TGTGCCAGCTCGGAGAGGGGGACTACGAACACCGGGGAGCTGTTTTTT.

This clone was counted a few times. This chain uses TRBV30 with TRBJ2-7, with D possibly TRBD1 on 5 matching bases. Germline V gene lookup returns CDR1 GTSNPN and CDR2 SVGIG (reference sequence). This CDR3 contains 15 residues. Trimming removed 3 bases at V and 1 base at J, with 16 bases between. As DNA, the CDR3 is TGTGCCTGGAGGGGGCCCGGAGCCGCATCCTACGAGCAGTACTTC. As protein: CAWRGPGAASYEQYF.

The DNA of the CDR3 is TGTGCCAGCTCCTCAGGACAGACAGAGCAGTTCTTC. This sequence encodes CASSSGQTEQFF. The rearrangement links TRBV18 to TRBJ2-1; a possible D gene is TRBD1 (6 bases). The CDR3 covers 12 residues. V was trimmed by 6 bases and J by 10 bases, leaving 13 bases between them. CDR1 and CDR2 (germline): KGHSH, LQKENI.

The rearrangement uses TRBV28 and TRBJ1-2, with 11 bases identical to TRBD1. J lost 4 bases, V lost 5 bases, and 6 bases had no gene match. The CDR3 length is 15 residues. Germline V lookup: CDR1 MDHEN, CDR2 SYDVKM. The DNA for the CDR3 is TGTGCCAGCAGTCAGGACAGGGGGCGGGTCTATGGCTACACCTTC. Translation: CASSQDRGRVYGYTF.

In this sample, this clone turned up a few times. The V call is TRBV28, the J call TRBJ1-1; 7 bases line up with TRBD1. The CDR3 spans 15 residues. CDR1 and CDR2 from the germline V gene are MDHEN and SYDVKM. The V gene end was trimmed by 4 bases and the J gene end by 6 bases; junction bases not matched to a gene: 11. The CDR3, as DNA: TGTGCCAGCAGTTCACCTGGAGGGGGCGCGTCTGAAGCTTTCTTT. This codes for CASSSPGGGASEAFF. Complete variable domain (other parts from reference TRBV28 and TRBJ1-1): DVKVTQSSRYLVKRTGEKVFLECVQDMDHENMFWYRQDPGLGLRLIYFSYDVKMKEKGDIPEGYSVSREKKERFSLILESASTNQTSMYLCASSSPGGGASEAFFGQGTRLTVV.

This clone appeared a few times. The chain uses TRBV19 and TRBJ1-2, with D possibly matching TRBD1 (6 bases). The CDR3 extends over 16 amino acids. In germline, CDR1 is LNHDA, CDR2 SQIVND (reference sequence). V lost 5 bases, J lost 1 base, and 17 bases lay in between. The CDR3: CASSSGDTSFNYGYTF. DNA for the CDR3: TGTGCCAGTAGTTCTGGGGACACTTCCTTTAACTATGGCTACACCTTC.

The chain employs TRBV7-8 and TRBJ2-2; TRBD1 agrees at 11 bases. This CDR3 comprises 16 residues. Germline V CDR1 and CDR2: SGHVS, FQNEAQ. The V and J ends lost 0 bases and 7 bases, in that order; junction bases with no gene match: 4. The DNA for the CDR3 is TGTGCCAGCAGCTTAGCGGACAGGGGGCAGGGCGGGGAGCTGTTTTTT. This gives the protein CASSLADRGQGGELFF.

This clone came up a few times. The chain joins TRBV13 to TRBJ2-3; 7 bases line up with TRBD1. From germline, CDR1 is PRHDT and CDR2 FYEKMQ (reference sequence). The trim removed 4 bases at V and 5 bases at J, leaving 12 bases unmatched. This CDR3 has 16 amino acids. For the CDR3, the DNA is TGTGCCAGCAGCTCAGGAACCGGGACAGTAGGAGATACGCAGTATTTT. This sequence encodes CASSSGTGTVGDTQYF.

The CDR3 DNA is TGTGCCAGCAGCGTCGGAGTGGGACAGGGATTGAACACTGAAGCTTTCTTT. Translation: CASSVGVGQGLNTEAFF. The V call is TRBV9, the J call TRBJ1-1, with TRBD1 matching 9 bases. Germline V lookup: CDR1 SGDLS, CDR2 YYNGEE. With V trimmed by 2 bases and J by 0 bases, 8 bases remained unmatched. This CDR3 is built from 17 residues.

This clone was seen a handful of times. The V call is TRBV15, the J call TRBJ2-7, with TRBD1 identical over 8 bases. Germline lookup yields CDR1 LNHNV and CDR2 YYDKDF (reference sequence). Losses at the gene ends were 3 bases for V and 2 bases for J; bases not matched to a gene: 3. This CDR3 is built from 14 residues. The CDR3 bases are TGTGCCACCAGCAGGCCGGGACAGGCCTACGAGCAGTACTTC. Amino acid sequence: CATSRPGQAYEQYF.

This clone occurred a few times. CDR3 in DNA: TGCGCCAGCAGCCAAGAACAGGGAAACTATGGCTACACCTTC. Translation: CASSQEQGNYGYTF. V is TRBV4-1 and J is TRBJ1-2, with D possibly matching TRBD1 (6 bases). Trimming cost V 0 bases and J 2 bases, with 7 bases left between them. The CDR3 contains 14 residues. Germline V CDR1 and CDR2: MGHRA, YSYEKL.

The V call is TRBV6-1, the J call TRBJ1-1, with a weak D call TRBD1 (5 bases). The CDR3 consists of 12 residues. Germline lookup yields CDR1 MNHNS and CDR2 SASEGT. Trimming cost V 8 bases and J 5 bases, with 12 bases left between them. Here the CDR3 DNA reads TGTGCCAGCCACAGGATCGGAACTGAAGCTTTCTTT. Protein sequence: CASHRIGTEAFF.

The chain is built from TRBV11-1 and TRBJ2-5; D might be TRBD2 (6 bases). The V end lost 7 bases, the J end lost 4 bases, and 13 bases lay between the germline ends. This CDR3 has 13 amino acids. Germline assignment: CDR1 SGHAT and CDR2 FQDESV (reference sequence). This CDR3 is CASKHGSGETQYF. The CDR3 bases are TGTGCCAGCAAACACGGGAGTGGAGAGACCCAGTACTTC.

The CDR3 DNA reads as TGTGCCAGCAGCACCCCCGGGGAGGCCCGTCAAGAGACCCAGTACTTC. Protein: CASSTPGEARQETQYF. This rearrangement joins TRBV5-5 to TRBJ2-5; D might be TRBD2 (6 bases). Between the trimmed V and J ends, which lost 4 bases and 2 bases, there was a span of 18 bases. Looked up from germline, CDR1 is SGHKS and CDR2 is YYEKEE (reference sequence). The CDR3 totals 16 residues.

This clone was picked up a small number of times. This chain joins TRBV7-9 and TRBJ2-7, with D perhaps TRBD1 (5 bases). The CDR3 loop spans 14 amino acids. Germline-derived CDR1 and CDR2 are SEHNR and FQNEAQ (reference sequence). V was clipped by 4 bases and J by 0 bases, with 10 bases between them. CDR3: CASSSQGLSYEQYF. Written as DNA, the CDR3 is TGTGCCAGCAGCTCTCAGGGCCTCTCCTACGAGCAGTACTTC.

This chain uses TRBV9 with TRBJ2-7; tentative D call: TRBD2 (5 bases). Trimming took 3 bases from V and 0 from J, leaving 13 bases between them. From germline, CDR1 is SGDLS and CDR2 YYNGEE. CDR3 size: 15 residues. CDR3 protein: CASSAWAGSSYEQYF. The DNA for the CDR3 is TGTGCCAGCAGCGCTTGGGCTGGGAGCTCCTACGAGCAGTACTTC.

There are a few counts of this clone. The chain joins TRBV30 to TRBJ1-2, with 7 nucleotides matching TRBD1. The CDR3 covers 14 residues. V lost 3 bases and J lost 4; bases outside the gene matches: 8. The germline gives CDR1 GTSNPN, CDR2 SVGIG (reference sequence). CDR3 DNA: TGTGCCTGGAGCCCCAGGGGGGCGGTCTATGGCTACACCTTC. It translates to CAWSPRGAVYGYTF.

In its sample, this clone was seen a few times. The V gene is TRBV5-1, the J gene TRBJ2-3; 7 bases fit TRBD1. V lost 3 bases, J lost 0 bases, and 7 bases stayed unmatched. Germline V gene lookup returns CDR1 SGHRS and CDR2 YFSETQ. The CDR3 has 16 residues. CDR3 DNA sequence: TGCGCCAGCAGCTATTACAGGGGTCGGAGCACAGATACGCAGTATTTT. It yields the protein CASSYYRGRSTDTQYF.